This T cell receptor beta chain was profiled in a study of radiation and T cells in renal cell carcinoma. At the level of the study: Nephrectomy followed 15 Gy stereotactic body radiation by 4 weeks.

Notes on the study in general: From baseline, blood top tumor clonotypes peaked at 2 weeks post-radiation.

Time point described: baseline pretreatment blood. Documented treatment: 15 Gy SBRT to primary tumor, nephrectomy 4 weeks later. This renal cell carcinoma was of the clear cell type. This CDR3 has 14 residues. Trimming cost V 2 bases and J 9 bases, with 14 bases left between them. Germline V gives CDR1 SGHNT, CDR2 YENEEA. Only in-frame clones appear in the TCRdb table, and some are missing; sequencing was by immunoSEQ multiplex PCR. The table has approximately 120,000 clones, roughly 80% seen once; the top ten hold around 3%. This clone was detected a few times. What it binds is not known. The chain recombines TRBV11-3 with TRBJ2-1; D is perhaps TRBD2 (6 bases). Sequencing was performed on blood, taken from a patient whose treatment included radiotherapy and nephrectomy. The receptor was derived from a woman aged 55-75 years with renal cell carcinoma. This CDR3 is CASSLRAGVFEQFF. The DNA for the CDR3 is TGTGCCAGCAGCTTAAGAGCGGGTGTTTTTGAGCAGTTCTTC.